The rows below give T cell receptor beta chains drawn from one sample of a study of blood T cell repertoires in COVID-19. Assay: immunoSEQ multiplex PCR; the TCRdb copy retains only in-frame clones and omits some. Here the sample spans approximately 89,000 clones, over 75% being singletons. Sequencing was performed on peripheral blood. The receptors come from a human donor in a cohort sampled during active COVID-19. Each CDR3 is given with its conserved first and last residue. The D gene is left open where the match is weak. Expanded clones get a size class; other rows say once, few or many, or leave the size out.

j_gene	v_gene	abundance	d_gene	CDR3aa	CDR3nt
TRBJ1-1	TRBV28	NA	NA	CASRPAGNTEAFF	TGTGCCAGCAGGCCCGCAGGGAACACTGAAGCTTTCTTT
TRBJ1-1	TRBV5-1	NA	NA	CASTILPSTGTEAFF	TGCGCCAGCACCATCCTACCCAGTACGGGCACTGAAGCTTTCTTT
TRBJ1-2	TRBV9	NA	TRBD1	CASSVGAGQRNYGYTF	TGTGCCAGCAGCGTAGGGGCGGGACAGCGCAACTATGGCTACACCTTC
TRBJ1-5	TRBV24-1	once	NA	CATSDSSRLGSNQPQHF	TGTGCCACCAGTGACTCCTCTCGACTCGGGAGCAATCAGCCCCAGCATTTT
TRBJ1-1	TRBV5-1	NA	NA	CASSEQEGTEAFF	TGCGCCAGCAGCGAACAGGAGGGCACTGAAGCTTTCTTT
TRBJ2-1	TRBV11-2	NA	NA	CASSLEGWRGEQFF	TGTGCCAGCAGCTTAGAGGGCTGGCGGGGAGAGCAGTTCTTC
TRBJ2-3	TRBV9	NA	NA	CASSVLDTTDTQYF	TGTGCCAGCAGCGTACTGGACACCACAGATACGCAGTATTTT
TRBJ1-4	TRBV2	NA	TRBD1	CASSSLAGGYYSEKLFF	TGTGCCAGCAGCTCTCTGGCAGGGGGATATTATAGTGAAAAACTGTTTTTT
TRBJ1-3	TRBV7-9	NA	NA	CASSWGVGQSRAGNTIYF	TGTGCCAGCAGCTGGGGCGTAGGACAGTCAAGGGCTGGAAACACCATATATTTT
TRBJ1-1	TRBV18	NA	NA	CASSPQGSNTEAFF	TGTGCCAGCTCACCACAGGGGTCGAACACTGAAGCTTTCTTT
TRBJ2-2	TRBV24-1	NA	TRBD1	CATSDPGTVGGELFF	TGTGCCACCAGTGACCCCGGGACAGTAGGCGGGGAGCTGTTTTTT
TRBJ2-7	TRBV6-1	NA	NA	CASSEAGISYEQYF	TGTGCCAGCAGTGAAGCCGGGATCTCCTACGAGCAGTACTTC
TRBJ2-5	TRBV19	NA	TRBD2	CASSRGAGYETQYF	TGTGCCAGTAGTAGGGGAGCGGGGTACGAGACCCAGTACTTC
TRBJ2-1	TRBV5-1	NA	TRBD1	CASSLTGGGKFAYNEQFF	TGCGCCAGCAGCTTGACAGGGGGCGGCAAGTTCGCCTACAATGAGCAGTTCTTC
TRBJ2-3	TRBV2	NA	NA	CASRGLTDTQYF	TGTGCCAGCAGGGGGCTCACAGATACGCAGTATTTT
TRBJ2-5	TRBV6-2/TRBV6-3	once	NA	CASSYSPGWVETQYF	TGTGCCAGCAGTTACTCTCCGGGATGGGTAGAGACCCAGTACTTC
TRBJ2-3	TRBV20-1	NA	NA	CSYTDTQYF	TGCAGCTACACAGATACGCAGTATTTT
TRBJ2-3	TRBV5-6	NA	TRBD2	CASSHLLAGVTDTQYF	TGTGCCAGCAGCCACTTACTAGCGGGCGTCACAGATACGCAGTATTTT
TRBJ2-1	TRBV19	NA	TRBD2	CASSRTSGGTGLSSYNEQFF	TGTGCCAGTAGCCGGACTAGCGGGGGGACCGGGTTGAGCTCCTACAATGAGCAGTTCTTC
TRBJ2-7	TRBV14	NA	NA	CASSPPFGRVSFEQYF	TGTGCCAGCAGCCCTCCATTCGGCAGGGTAAGTTTCGAGCAGTACTTC
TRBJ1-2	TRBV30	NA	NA	CAWSVHPRSYGYTF	TGTGCCTGGAGTGTACATCCGCGGTCCTATGGCTACACCTTC
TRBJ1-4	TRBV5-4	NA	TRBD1	CASSRDRPNEKLFF	TGTGCCAGCAGTCGGGACAGACCAAATGAAAAACTGTTTTTT
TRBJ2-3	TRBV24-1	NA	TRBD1	CATSDPTGRDTDTQYF	TGTGCCACCAGTGATCCGACAGGGCGTGACACAGATACGCAGTATTTT
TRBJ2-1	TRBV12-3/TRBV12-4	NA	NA	CASSHSNNEQFF	TGTGCCAGCAGTCACTCGAACAATGAGCAGTTCTTC
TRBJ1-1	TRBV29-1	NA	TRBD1	CSARTGLNTEAFF	TGCAGCGCCAGGACAGGGCTGAACACTGAAGCTTTCTTT
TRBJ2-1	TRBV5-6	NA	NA	CASSSIGLIDEQFF	TGTGCCAGCAGCTCGATAGGACTCATCGATGAGCAGTTCTTC
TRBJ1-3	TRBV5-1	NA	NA	CASSPGTWGNTIYF	TGCGCCAGCAGCCCCGGGACTTGGGGAAACACCATATATTTT